One and the same sample provided the 18 T cell receptor beta chains below, sequenced in a study of T-cell memory formation after mild COVID-19. From the 5' RACE reads, TCRdb called clonotypes with MiXCR, one entry per CDR3 protein. Among roughly 110,000 distinct CDR3 sequences, 20% to 25% were seen once, and the ten largest hold about 42%. Sequenced: PBMCs or a T cell subset sorted from them (not recorded which). These receptors came from a man between 18 and 35 years old who had mild COVID-19 (a few samples of this study predate the infection). Cell type and time point are not known.

The rearrangement joins TRBV20-1 to TRBJ1-2, with D perhaps TRBD1 (5 bases). The V gene's germline CDR1 is DFQATT and CDR2 SNEGSKA (reference sequence). Trimming stripped 6 bases from V and 2 bases from J, with 13 bases between. The CDR3 consists of 13 residues. CDR3 in amino acids: CSAPRGVNYGYTF. CDR3 DNA: TGCAGTGCCCCTCGGGGGGTAAACTATGGCTACACCTTC.

This clonotype was seen a few times. The rearrangement joins TRBV5-6 to TRBJ2-7, with 12 bases matching TRBD1. The CDR3 contains 15 residues. Germline V gene data show CDR1 as SGHDT and CDR2 as YYEEEE. V gave up 4 bases and J gave up 6 bases; unmatched junction bases: 8. This CDR3 is CASSEYGTGGLEQYV. The CDR3 region has the DNA TGTGCCAGCAGCGAATACGGGACAGGGGGCCTCGAGCAGTACGTC.

Only a few counts were recorded for this clonotype. This sequence joins TRBV6-5 and TRBJ1-1, with no clear D. The CDR3 consists of 12 residues. The V end lost 7 bases, the J end lost 5 bases, and 11 bases lay between the germline ends. Germline V CDR1 and CDR2: MNHEY, SVGAGI. The CDR3 DNA is TGTGCCAGCATTACACGAGGGACTGAAGCTTTCTTT. Its translation is CASITRGTEAFF.

The sample holds one count of this clonotype. This chain uses TRBV19 with TRBJ1-5; no firm D call. The CDR3 length is 13 residues. Germline CDR1 reads LNHDA; CDR2 reads SQIVND (reference sequence). Trimming took off 8 bases at V and 4 bases at J, with 12 bases between the two ends. The CDR3 region has the DNA TGTGCCAGTGCGGGGAGTGGGAATCAGCCCCAGCATTTT. Amino acids: CASAGSGNQPQHF.

The chain combines TRBV6-2 or TRBV6-3 with TRBJ1-6; D not certain. There are 12 residues in the CDR3. Germline-derived CDR1 and CDR2 are MNHEY and SVGEGT. Trimming shortened V by 8 bases and J by 5 bases, and 7 bases separated the two germline ends. CDR3 bases: TGTGCCAGCGGTCAGAATAATTCACCCCTCCACTTT. This gives the protein CASGQNNSPLHF.

This clonotype was seen a handful of times. This chain joins TRBV4-1 and TRBJ2-1; 7 nucleotides line up with TRBD2. Germline V gene data show CDR1 as MGHRA and CDR2 as YSYEKL. The CDR3 runs 15 residues. The V and J ends lost 5 bases and 5 bases, in that order; junction bases with no gene match: 9. The CDR3 is CASSRTGTTNNEQFF. Written as DNA, the CDR3 is TGCGCCAGCAGCAGGACCGGGACTACCAACAATGAGCAGTTCTTC.

In this sample, this clonotype turned up a few times. Written as DNA, the CDR3 is TGCGCCAGCAGCCAGAATCCGGGACAGGGATTTTACGAGCAGTACGTC. Translated, it gives CASSQNPGQGFYEQYV. The chain combines TRBV4-1 with TRBJ2-7; 9 nucleotides align to TRBD1. The germline V gene has CDR1 MGHRA and CDR2 YSYEKL. The CDR3 spans 16 residues. The junction had 10 bases not matched to a gene; V was cut back by 3 bases and J by 4 bases.

The genes are TRBV10-2 and TRBJ2-1; TRBD2 matches at 8 bases. Germline CDR1 WSHSY, CDR2 SAAADI. V lost 6 bases and J lost 6; bases outside the gene matches: 10. The CDR3 totals 15 residues. The CDR3 DNA is TGCGCCAGCAGCCGATCTCCGGGACTAGTCAATGAGCAGTTCTTC. Its translation: CASSRSPGLVNEQFF.

The chain combines TRBV13 with TRBJ2-4; D not resolved. The CDR3 length is 16 residues. V was trimmed by 5 bases and J by 1 base, leaving 15 bases between them. Germline CDR1 is PRHDT and CDR2 is FYEKMQ (reference sequence). For the CDR3, the DNA is TGTGCCAGCAGCAACCCCCCGGGCGTCGCCAAAAACATTCAGTACTTC. Translation gives CASSNPPGVAKNIQYF.

The sample holds a few counts of this clonotype. The chain couples TRBV2 to TRBJ2-5; D ambiguous. Germline CDR1 SNHLY, CDR2 FYNNEI. V lost 0 bases, J lost 2 bases, and 7 bases lay in between. This CDR3 is built from 14 residues. Written as DNA, the CDR3 is TGTGCCAGCAGTGAAGCGGGCAAACAAGAGACCCAGTACTTC. Its translation: CASSEAGKQETQYF.

This clonotype was detected only a few times. The chain links TRBV2 to TRBJ1-5; 7 bases agree with TRBD1. Germline CDR1 SNHLY, CDR2 FYNNEI. The CDR3 consists of 12 residues. The trim removed 6 bases at V and 5 bases at J, leaving 1 base unmatched. The CDR3 reads CASSQGDQPQHF. In nucleotides, the CDR3 is TGTGCCAGCAGCCAGGGGGATCAGCCCCAGCATTTT.

This clonotype showed up just a few times. The rearrangement uses TRBV3-1 and TRBJ2-5, with 9 bases identical to TRBD1. V dropped 1 base and J dropped 7; count of bases not matched to a gene: 1. The germline V gene has CDR1 LGHDT and CDR2 YNNKEL (reference sequence). The CDR3 is 13 residues long. The CDR3: CASSQGQGGTQYF. Written as DNA, the CDR3 is TGTGCCAGCAGCCAAGGACAGGGGGGGACCCAGTACTTC.

The gene calls are TRBV6-2 or TRBV6-3 and TRBJ2-7; 7 bases align to TRBD1. The V gene end was trimmed by 2 bases and the J gene end by 4 bases; junction bases not matched to a gene: 5. Germline CDR1 reads MNHEY; CDR2 reads SVGEGT. This CDR3 has 14 amino acids. The CDR3: CASSYLGQIYEQYF. The CDR3 nucleotides read TGTGCCAGCAGTTACCTGGGACAGATTTACGAGCAGTACTTC.

V usage is TRBV7-2 and J usage is TRBJ2-5; unclear D gene. The CDR3 runs 14 residues. The germline gives CDR1 SGHTA, CDR2 FQGNSA. V was clipped by 5 bases and J by 5 bases, with 15 bases between them. CDR3 in DNA: TGTGCCAGCAGCCCCCTTGGGAAGAGGGAGACCCAGTACTTC. This gives the protein CASSPLGKRETQYF.

This clonotype has a handful of counts. V and J are TRBV7-9 and TRBJ2-5, with D perhaps given as TRBD1 or TRBD2 (5 bases each). Trimming pared 5 bases from V and 4 bases from J, leaving 17 bases between. CDR3 length equals 15 residues. Germline CDR1 and CDR2: SEHNR and FQNEAQ (reference sequence). Written as DNA, the CDR3 is TGTGCCAGCAGCCCAGTTGTAGGGGAGCGAGAGACCCAGTACTTC. Translated, it gives CASSPVVGERETQYF.

This clonotype was seen more than once but under ten times. CDR3 sequence (DNA): TGCGCCAGCAGCTTGGGGCAGATGAACACTGAAGCTTTCTTT. Translation: CASSLGQMNTEAFF. The chain links TRBV5-1 to TRBJ1-1; D is unresolved. V was trimmed by 0 bases and J by 0 bases, leaving 6 bases between them. Per germline, CDR1 SGHRS and CDR2 YFSETQ. The CDR3 totals 14 residues.

This clonotype was detected ten times or more. V gene TRBV19 combines with J gene TRBJ1-6, with 8 bases lining up with TRBD1. Germline V gene lookup returns CDR1 LNHDA and CDR2 SQIVND (reference sequence). The CDR3 consists of 13 residues. After removal of 9 bases from V and 7 bases from J, the junction contained 5 bases not matched to a gene. This CDR3 reads CASGQGGNSPLHF. DNA of the CDR3: TGTGCCAGCGGACAGGGCGGGAATTCACCCCTCCACTTT. The whole variable domain, filled in from reference TRBV19 and TRBJ1-6, reads DGGITQSPKYLFRKEGQNVTLSCEQNLNHDAMYWYRQDPGQGLRLIYYSQIVNDFQKGDIAEGYSVSREKKESFPLTVTSAQKNPTAFYLCASGQGGNSPLHFGNGTRLTVT.

The V and J genes are TRBV6-1 and TRBJ2-3; the D is unclear. CDR1 MNHNS and CDR2 SASEGT come from the germline V gene. The V end lost 6 bases, the J end lost 5 bases, and 18 bases lay between the germline ends. The CDR3 loop spans 15 amino acids. The CDR3 sequence is CASSHPGLREDTQYF. For the CDR3, the DNA is TGTGCCAGCAGCCATCCGGGTCTTCGAGAAGATACGCAGTATTTT.